The next 20 T cell receptor beta chains were all read from a single sample in a study of early T cells in non-severe SARS-CoV-2 infection. TCRdb redid the calling of the 5' RACE reads with MiXCR, one entry per CDR3 protein. The sample has around 44,000 distinct CDR3 sequences, about 5.7% seen once; the top ten hold 20%. The sequences come from whole blood, collected at baseline. All receptors derive from an adult who was a healthcare worker with PCR-confirmed SARS-CoV-2 infection or an uninfected control (not recorded which).

For this clonotype: This may stem from a read error, because a much larger clone lies one nucleotide away. The gene calls are TRBV18 and TRBJ2-2, with D unclear. Germline V gene data show CDR1 as KGHSH and CDR2 as LQKENI. This CDR3 spans 14 amino acids. This CDR3 reads CASPPTANTGELFF. CDR3 DNA: TGTGCCAGCCCACCGACCGCGAACACCGGGGAGCTGTTTTTT.

The rearrangement uses TRBV27 and TRBJ2-1; D ambiguous. CDR3 length equals 14 residues. Per the germline V gene, CDR1 is MNHEY and CDR2 is SMNVEV (reference sequence). Trimming took off 5 bases at V and 7 bases at J, with 15 bases between the two ends. CDR3 bases: TGTGCCAGCAGTCCAAGAACATTGAGGAATGAGCAGTTCTTC. The encoded protein is CASSPRTLRNEQFF.

This clonotype has a count of ten or more. This chain joins TRBV29-1 and TRBJ1-1; unclear D gene. CDR1 is SQVTM, CDR2 ANQGSEA, per germline. Trimming stripped 7 bases from V and 8 bases from J, with 11 bases between. The CDR3 extends over 10 amino acids. CDR3 bases: TGCAGCGGGGCCGGGAGGGAAGCTTTCTTT. Its translation is CSGAGREAFF.

This chain uses TRBV5-1 with TRBJ1-5; possibly TRBD1 for D (5 bases). Trimming took 4 bases from V and 7 from J, leaving 12 bases between them. This CDR3 has 13 residues. CDR1 is SGHRS, CDR2 YFSETQ, per germline. The CDR3: CASSLVSGQPQHF. In DNA, the CDR3 is TGCGCCAGCAGCCTAGTCTCAGGGCAGCCCCAGCATTTT. Combining the CDR3 with reference TRBV5-1 and TRBJ1-5 gives the whole variable domain KAGVTQTPRYLIKTRGQQVTLSCSPISGHRSVSWYQQTPGQGLQFLFEYFSETQRNKGNFPGRFSGRQFSNSRSEMNVSTLELGDSALYLCASSLVSGQPQHFGDGTRLSIL.

This clonotype was counted at least ten times. The chain is built from TRBV2 and TRBJ2-3; D is ambiguous. Trimming took off 7 bases at V and 3 bases at J, with 11 bases between the two ends. The CDR3 loop spans 13 amino acids. Germline V lookup: CDR1 SNHLY, CDR2 FYNNEI. The CDR3 region is CASKVRETDTQYF. The DNA of the CDR3 is TGTGCCAGCAAGGTCAGAGAAACAGATACGCAGTATTTT.

This clonotype was counted many times. The CDR3 sequence: CASSPLAGVTDTQYF. Written as DNA, the CDR3 is TGTGCCAGCTCACCCCTAGCGGGGGTCACAGATACGCAGTATTTT. The chain is built from TRBV18 and TRBJ2-3, with 10 bases fitting TRBD2. Per germline, CDR1 KGHSH and CDR2 LQKENI. The CDR3 runs to 15 residues. Trimming cost V 3 bases and J 2 bases; bases outside gene matches: 2.

This clonotype was detected many times. The rearrangement uses TRBV7-8 and TRBJ2-1; no clear D gene. The CDR3 length is 19 residues. V was shortened by 2 bases and J by 0 bases, with 20 bases between the two germline ends. Germline CDR1 is SGHVS and CDR2 is FQNEAQ. This CDR3 is CASSLKFGLKFRSYNEQFF. As DNA, the CDR3 is TGTGCCAGCAGCTTAAAGTTTGGTTTAAAGTTTCGCTCCTACAATGAGCAGTTCTTC.

This clonotype was recorded many times. This sequence joins TRBV11-2 and TRBJ2-3; tentatively, D is TRBD1 (6 bases). Germline loops: CDR1 SGHAT, CDR2 FQNNGV. Trimming removed 3 bases at V and 11 bases at J, with 12 bases between. This CDR3 has 12 amino acids. CDR3 bases: TGTGCCAGCAGCTTTGGGGGCTCAAAGCAGTATTTT. This codes for CASSFGGSKQYF.

This clonotype was counted a few times. The chain recombines TRBV19 with TRBJ1-2; D perhaps matches TRBD1 (6 bases). The germline V gene encodes CDR1 LNHDA and CDR2 SQIVND (reference sequence). V lost 4 bases and J lost 4, with 13 bases in between. The CDR3 is 14 amino acids. The CDR3 DNA follows: TGTGCCAGTAGTAGACAGGCTACGACCTATGGCTACACCTTC. Residues: CASSRQATTYGYTF.

This clonotype was detected a few times. The chain is built from TRBV4-3 and TRBJ2-5; D remains unclear. V lost 0 bases to trimming and J lost 5 bases, with 22 bases between them. The germline V gene encodes CDR1 LGHNA and CDR2 YSLEER. There are 18 residues in the CDR3. The CDR3 sequence: CASSQDYPPKLFGETQYF. The CDR3 nucleotides read TGCGCCAGCAGCCAAGACTATCCGCCAAAGTTATTTGGGGAGACCCAGTACTTC.

This clonotype was counted many times. The chain is built from TRBV12-3 or TRBV12-4 and TRBJ2-7, with TRBD2 identical over 12 bases. V lost 5 bases, J lost 6 bases, and 11 bases stayed unmatched. The CDR3 covers 16 residues. The CDR3 nucleotides are TGTGCCAGCAGTCAAAGACTAGCGGGGGCTACGGGCGAGCAGTACTTC. Translation gives CASSQRLAGATGEQYF.

This clonotype was seen at least ten times. The chain links TRBV7-8 to TRBJ1-2; the D gene is possibly TRBD1 (5 bases). The CDR3 consists of 12 residues. V was cut by 7 bases and J by 6 bases, with 12 bases left in between. Germline CDR1 and CDR2: SGHVS and FQNEAQ. CDR3 residues: CASTPTAHGYTF. The CDR3 nucleotides read TGTGCCAGCACCCCGACAGCCCATGGCTACACCTTC.

At least ten counts were recorded for this clonotype. The chain is built from TRBV11-2 and TRBJ1-6; D gene unclear. The CDR3 consists of 16 residues. Germline V CDR1 and CDR2: SGHAT, FQNNGV. Trimming left V 5 bases short and J 7 bases short, with 18 bases between. The CDR3 DNA reads TGTGCCAGCAGCCCCTTTGCGAGGATGGAAAATTCACCCCTCCACTTT. It codes for CASSPFARMENSPLHF.

This clonotype was picked up many times. The chain recombines TRBV11-2 with TRBJ1-2; D remains ambiguous. Deletions cut 3 bases from V and 4 bases from J, with 6 bases between. CDR1 is SGHAT and CDR2 is FQNNGV in the germline V gene. The CDR3 consists of 12 residues. CDR3: CASSFAGYGYTF. In DNA, the CDR3 is TGTGCCAGCAGCTTCGCCGGCTATGGCTACACCTTC. The whole variable domain, filled in from reference TRBV11-2 and TRBJ1-2, reads EAGVAQSPRYKIIEKRQSVAFWCNPISGHATLYWYQQILGQGPKLLIQFQNNGVVDDSQLPKDRFSAERLKGVDSTLKIQPAKLEDSAVYLCASSFAGYGYTFGSGTRLTVV.

This clonotype was counted many times. V and J are TRBV7-2 and TRBJ1-1, with D unresolved. The CDR3 has 11 amino acids. From germline, CDR1 is SGHTA and CDR2 FQGNSA. Deletions cut 3 bases from V and 9 bases from J, with 8 bases between. The CDR3 DNA follows: TGTGCCAGCAGCTTGGACCAGAAAGCTTTCTTT. Translation gives CASSLDQKAFF.

This clonotype has a handful of counts. The rearrangement links TRBV6-2 or TRBV6-3 to TRBJ2-7, with 9 bases fitting TRBD2. Germline V lookup: CDR1 MNHEY, CDR2 SVGEGT. This CDR3 comprises 15 residues. V shed 2 bases and J 7 bases; nucleotides not matched to a gene: 9. CDR3 sequence: CASSYEAGGFEEQYF. As DNA, the CDR3 is TGTGCCAGCAGTTACGAAGCGGGAGGCTTTGAAGAGCAGTACTTC.

This clonotype was seen a handful of times. J is TRBJ2-1 and V is TRBV20-1; 9 positions agree with TRBD1. J lost 4 bases, V lost 2 bases, and 3 bases had no gene match. CDR3 length: 14 residues. Germline loops: CDR1 DFQATT, CDR2 SNEGSKA (reference sequence). This chain's CDR3 is CSARFDRGYNEQFF. CDR3 sequence (DNA): TGCAGTGCTAGATTTGACAGGGGGTACAATGAGCAGTTCTTC.

This clonotype was recorded many times. The rearrangement uses TRBV5-5 and TRBJ2-3, with 10 bases identical to TRBD1. Germline CDR1 and CDR2: SGHKS and YYEKEE (reference sequence). V lost 4 bases, J lost 2 bases, and 13 bases stayed unmatched. The CDR3 extends over 18 amino acids. Here the CDR3 reads CASSRALPGQGITDTQYF. The CDR3 DNA reads as TGTGCCAGCAGCCGAGCTTTACCGGGACAGGGGATCACAGATACGCAGTATTTT.

This clonotype has ten or more counts. The gene calls are TRBV20-1 and TRBJ2-2; 12 bases align to TRBD2. The V and J ends lost 4 bases and 8 bases, in that order; junction bases with no gene match: 5. Germline assignment: CDR1 DFQATT and CDR2 SNEGSKA (reference sequence). This CDR3 has 14 amino acids. The CDR3 protein is CSAKTSGRSGELFF. CDR3 coding DNA: TGCAGTGCTAAAACTAGCGGGAGGTCTGGGGAGCTGTTTTTT.

This clonotype has a count of ten or more. The chain carries TRBV20-1 and TRBJ2-1; 10 bases align to TRBD1. V trimming: 6 bases; J trimming: 7 bases; junction bases outside the gene matches: 6. CDR1 is DFQATT, CDR2 SNEGSKA, per germline (reference sequence). CDR3 length equals 13 residues. The DNA for the CDR3 is TGCAGTGCGACCGGGACAGGGGTGAATGAGCAGTTCTTC. Its translation: CSATGTGVNEQFF.